Presented here are 29 T cell receptor beta chains from one specimen sequenced in a study of shared T cell receptors in the human thymus. TCRdb's table, derived via immunoSEQ multiplex PCR, lists solely in-frame clones and lacks some. The repertoire holds 700,000 or so clones, with roughly 85% as singletons. The same sample was also studied in work on human thymus T cells.

The specimen was thymocytes. These TCRs come from a girl under three years old with a congenital heart defect.

The rearrangement uses TRBV6-6 and TRBJ1-1; 11 nucleotides align to TRBD1. Germline assignment: CDR1 MNHNY and CDR2 SVGAGI (reference sequence). The CDR3 length is 12 residues. The V and J ends lost 10 bases and 8 bases, in that order; junction bases with no gene match: 6. Here the CDR3 DNA reads TGTGCCATCCGGACAGGGGGCATAGAAGCTTTCTTT. Translated: CAIRTGGIEAFF.

This chain connects TRBV2 to TRBJ1-1; 7 positions agree with TRBD1. V trimming: 7 bases; J trimming: 5 bases; junction bases outside the gene matches: 10. The germline CDR1 and CDR2 sequences are SNHLY and FYNNEI. This CDR3 spans 14 amino acids. In nucleotides, the CDR3 is TGTGCCAGCAACAGGCTCGAGGGGGCAACTGAAGCTTTCTTT. It yields the protein CASNRLEGATEAFF.

The chain couples TRBV28 to TRBJ2-7; tentatively, D is TRBD2 (5 bases). Trimming shortened V by 8 bases and J by 0 bases, and 8 bases separated the two germline ends. CDR1 and CDR2 (germline): MDHEN, SYDVKM. The CDR3 contains 12 residues. CDR3 region: CASAGSSYEQYF. CDR3 nucleotide sequence: TGTGCCAGCGCGGGTAGCTCCTACGAGCAGTACTTC. The full variable domain, rest sourced from reference TRBV28 and TRBJ2-7, is DVKVTQSSRYLVKRTGEKVFLECVQDMDHENMFWYRQDPGLGLRLIYFSYDVKMKEKGDIPEGYSVSREKKERFSLILESASTNQTSMYLCASAGSSYEQYFGPGTRLTVT.

V usage is TRBV5-4 and J usage is TRBJ2-1; 9 bases align to TRBD2. V shed 0 bases, J shed 9 bases, and the junction held 1 base outside the gene matches. Germline loops: CDR1 SGHNT, CDR2 YYREEE (reference sequence). This CDR3 contains 13 residues. The DNA for the CDR3 is TGTGCCAGCAGCTTGGAGACTAGCGGTGAGCAGTTCTTC. It codes for CASSLETSGEQFF.

The J gene is TRBJ1-5, the V gene TRBV7-8, with 9 positions matching TRBD1. V dropped 5 bases and J dropped 4; count of bases not matched to a gene: 15. The CDR3 spans 18 residues. Per the germline V gene, CDR1 is SGHVS and CDR2 is FQNEAQ. CDR3 sequence: CASSPEVPRTGENQPQHF. The CDR3 DNA follows: TGTGCCAGCAGCCCAGAGGTCCCGCGGACAGGGGAAAATCAGCCCCAGCATTTT.

This chain connects TRBV25-1 to TRBJ1-2; 7 bases are shared with TRBD1. CDR3 length: 13 amino acids. Trimming removed 4 bases from V and 7 bases from J; junction bases left unmatched: 6. The germline V gene has CDR1 MGHDK and CDR2 SYGVNS. The CDR3 nucleotides are TGTGCCAGCAGTGTCGACAGGGTGGGTGGCTACACCTTC. It encodes CASSVDRVGGYTF.

This clone was recorded only once. The rearrangement uses TRBV7-8 and TRBJ2-1; TRBD1 agrees at 11 bases. With 5 bases clipped from V and 4 bases from J, the junction kept 7 bases outside the gene matches. This CDR3 is built from 16 residues. CDR1 is SGHVS and CDR2 is FQNEAQ in the germline V gene. CDR3 nucleotide sequence: TGTGCCAGCAGCCGGGACCGGGACAGGGGGTACAATGAGCAGTTCTTC. Its protein product is CASSRDRDRGYNEQFF.

The CDR3 loop reads CASSDRPSNGTSGGLRSYEQYF. For the CDR3, the DNA is TGTGCCAGCAGCGACAGGCCGTCCAACGGGACTAGCGGGGGGCTTCGCTCCTACGAGCAGTACTTC. The chain has TRBV2 and TRBJ2-7; TRBD2 aligns across 15 bases. This CDR3 comprises 22 residues. From germline, CDR1 is SNHLY and CDR2 FYNNEI. Unmatched junction bases numbered 21, after V lost 6 bases and J lost 0 bases.

The chain employs TRBV18 and TRBJ1-2, with D possibly TRBD1 on 6 matching bases. V was cut by 2 bases and J by 4 bases, with 11 bases left in between. The CDR3 loop spans 14 amino acids. Germline loops: CDR1 KGHSH, CDR2 LQKENI. The CDR3 loop is CASSPEDSTYGYTF. For the CDR3, the DNA is TGTGCCAGCTCACCAGAGGACAGCACCTATGGCTACACCTTC.

The chain carries TRBV7-6 and TRBJ2-1; 10 bases line up with TRBD2. The CDR3 has 15 amino acids. CDR1 and CDR2 from the germline V gene are SGHVS and FNYEAQ. J lost 7 bases, V lost 5 bases, and 8 bases had no gene match. This CDR3 is CASSRDLAGENEQFF. CDR3 coding DNA: TGTGCCAGCAGCCGAGACCTAGCGGGGGAGAATGAGCAGTTCTTC.

The V and J genes are TRBV5-4 and TRBJ1-2, with TRBD1 as a possible D gene (6 bases). The ends were cut back, 1 base at V and 4 bases at J, with 11 bases in the middle. The CDR3 runs 14 residues. Germline values: CDR1 SGHNT, CDR2 YYREEE (reference sequence). For the CDR3, the DNA is TGTGCCAGCAGCTTGCGTGGGGACATCTATGGCTACACCTTC. Its protein is CASSLRGDIYGYTF.

V and J are TRBV7-2 and TRBJ2-1; 7 positions agree with TRBD2. V lost 3 bases to trimming and J lost 5 bases; unmatched junction nucleotides: 7. Germline V gene data show CDR1 as SGHTA and CDR2 as FQGNSA. CDR3 length equals 15 residues. CDR3 region: CASSFQRGLNNEQFF. The DNA for the CDR3 is TGTGCCAGCAGCTTTCAGCGGGGCCTTAACAATGAGCAGTTCTTC.

The chain combines TRBV5-6 with TRBJ2-5; maybe TRBD2 (7 bases). This CDR3 region has 19 residues. Deletions cut 4 bases from V and 0 bases from J, with 25 bases between. CDR1 and CDR2 (germline): SGHDT, YYEEEE. CDR3 protein: CASSLFRGGPFHYQETQYF. In nucleotides, the CDR3 is TGTGCCAGCAGCCTGTTTAGGGGGGGCCCCTTCCACTACCAAGAGACCCAGTACTTC. The full variable domain, rest sourced from reference TRBV5-6 and TRBJ2-5, is DAGVTQSPTHLIKTRGQQVTLRCSPKSGHDTVSWYQQALGQGPQFIFQYYEEEERQRGNFPDRFSGHQFPNYSSELNVNALLLGDSALYLCASSLFRGGPFHYQETQYFGPGTRLLVL.

Written as DNA, the CDR3 is TGCGCCAGCAGCCAAGATCGCCATAGCGGAACTACTTACAATGAGCAGTTCTTC. Its protein is CASSQDRHSGTTYNEQFF. The chain uses TRBV4-3 and TRBJ2-1; the D gene is possibly TRBD2 (6 bases). The germline V gene encodes CDR1 LGHNA and CDR2 YSLEER. The V and J ends lost 0 bases and 4 bases respectively, with 19 bases between them. This CDR3 has 18 amino acids.

The rearrangement links TRBV6-6 to TRBJ2-7; D possibly corresponds to TRBD1 (6 bases). Trimming pared 5 bases from V and 7 bases from J, leaving 21 bases between. The CDR3 covers 15 residues. The germline CDR1 and CDR2 sequences are MNHNY and SVGAGI (reference sequence). CDR3 region: CASSHPGTPEGEQYF. The CDR3 DNA is TGTGCCAGCAGTCACCCCGGGACACCCGAGGGGGAGCAGTACTTC.

This rearrangement joins TRBV4-3 to TRBJ1-1; 7 nucleotides agree with TRBD1. Germline V gene data show CDR1 as LGHNA and CDR2 as YSLEER. Germline trimming cut 1 base from V and 2 bases from J; bases unmatched to any gene: 13. The CDR3 covers 18 residues. The CDR3 is CASSQVSTGPRGNTEAFF. CDR3 in DNA: TGCGCCAGCAGCCAAGTTTCGACAGGGCCCCGCGGTAACACTGAAGCTTTCTTT.

This clone was observed once. The rearrangement uses TRBV5-1 and TRBJ2-5; TRBD2 matches 8 bases. J gave up 5 bases and V 4 bases, and 16 bases lay outside the gene matches. The CDR3 consists of 17 residues. The germline CDR1 and CDR2 sequences are SGHRS and YFSETQ. The CDR3 coding sequence is TGCGCCAGCAGCCTGAGCTATAGCGGGGAAAAAGAGGAGACCCAGTACTTC. Encoded protein: CASSLSYSGEKEETQYF.

V gene TRBV5-4 combines with J gene TRBJ1-1; 7 bases map to TRBD1. This CDR3 is 13 amino acids long. V shed 2 bases and J 8 bases; nucleotides not matched to a gene: 6. The germline gives CDR1 SGHNT, CDR2 YYREEE (reference sequence). The CDR3: CASSFGSGGEAFF. Here the CDR3 DNA reads TGTGCCAGCAGCTTCGGGTCAGGGGGGGAAGCTTTCTTT.

The gene calls are TRBV9 and TRBJ1-3; D might be TRBD1 (6 bases). This CDR3 is 16 amino acids long. V lost 0 bases and J lost 2, with 12 bases in between. CDR1 is SGDLS, CDR2 YYNGEE, per germline. CDR3 DNA sequence: TGTGCCAGCAGCGTAGCCCACAGGGTCCCTGGAAACACCATATATTTT. Translation: CASSVAHRVPGNTIYF. Combining the CDR3 with reference TRBV9 and TRBJ1-3 gives the whole variable domain DSGVTQTPKHLITATGQRVTLRCSPRSGDLSVYWYQQSLDQGLQFLIQYYNGEERAKGNILERFSAQQFPDLHSELNLSSLELGDSALYFCASSVAHRVPGNTIYFGEGSWLTVV.

This clone occurred a few times. The V gene is TRBV6-1, the J gene TRBJ2-7; 10 positions agree with TRBD1. The CDR3 sequence is 14 residues long. Germline CDR1 is MNHNS and CDR2 is SASEGT. J lost 7 bases, V lost 6 bases, and 9 bases had no gene match. As DNA, the CDR3 is TGTGCCAGCAGACCCGGGACAGGGGCAGGGGAGCAGTACTTC. It codes for CASRPGTGAGEQYF.

The genes are TRBV5-6 and TRBJ1-2; possibly TRBD1 for D (5 bases). Trimming cost V 1 base and J 2 bases, with 12 bases left between them. The germline CDR1 and CDR2 sequences are SGHDT and YYEEEE. The CDR3 extends over 15 amino acids. DNA of the CDR3: TGTGCCAGCAGCTTGCACCTCAGGGCCAACTATGGCTACACCTTC. This encodes CASSLHLRANYGYTF.

The V gene is TRBV11-1, the J gene TRBJ2-3; 14 bases fit TRBD2. Germline values: CDR1 SGHAT, CDR2 FQDESV (reference sequence). The CDR3 runs 16 residues. Germline trimming cut 5 bases from V and 5 bases from J; bases unmatched to any gene: 6. The CDR3 loop reads CASSQTSGGAIDTQYF. CDR3 bases: TGTGCCAGCAGCCAGACTAGCGGGGGGGCCATAGATACGCAGTATTTT. Based on the CDR3 plus reference TRBV11-1 and TRBJ2-3, the full variable domain is EAEVAQSPRYKITEKSQAVAFWCDPISGHATLYWYRQILGQGPELLVQFQDESVVDDSQLPKDRFSAERLKGVDSTLKIQPAELGDSAMYLCASSQTSGGAIDTQYFGPGTRLTVL.

This clone has more than one count but fewer than ten. J is TRBJ2-1 and V is TRBV28; 10 bases are a match to TRBD1. V lost 0 bases and J lost 5; bases outside the gene matches: 7. The germline gives CDR1 MDHEN, CDR2 SYDVKM. The CDR3 is 17 residues long. In DNA, the CDR3 is TGTGCCAGCAGTTTATGCCCCGGACAGGGGGTTAACAATGAGCAGTTCTTC. It translates to CASSLCPGQGVNNEQFF.

The rearrangement uses TRBV18 and TRBJ1-1; TRBD1 matches at 7 bases. This CDR3 comprises 15 residues. J gave up 5 bases and V 3 bases, and 9 bases lay outside the gene matches. Germline V lookup: CDR1 KGHSH, CDR2 LQKENI. CDR3 nucleotides: TGTGCCAGCTCACCGACAAACAGGGGAGGTACTGAAGCTTTCTTT. Its protein is CASSPTNRGGTEAFF.

This chain connects TRBV5-1 to TRBJ1-1; D might be TRBD1 (6 bases). CDR3 length: 14 residues. V lost 2 bases to trimming and J lost 5 bases, with 13 bases between them. Looked up from germline, CDR1 is SGHRS and CDR2 is YFSETQ. The CDR3 DNA sequence: TGCGCCAGCAGCTTTTATCAGGGGAGTACTGAAGCTTTCTTT. This encodes CASSFYQGSTEAFF.

V and J are TRBV7-9 and TRBJ1-5; 8 nucleotides agree with TRBD1. The J segment lost 6 bases and the V segment lost 7 bases, leaving 11 bases of the junction unmatched. The germline gives CDR1 SEHNR, CDR2 FQNEAQ (reference sequence). The CDR3 contains 15 residues. CDR3: CASTAGTGGSQPQHF. The CDR3 DNA follows: TGTGCCAGCACGGCGGGCACAGGGGGGAGTCAGCCCCAGCATTTT.

The chain couples TRBV6-1 to TRBJ2-2; no definite D call. Looked up from germline, CDR1 is MNHNS and CDR2 is SASEGT. Trimming left V 4 bases short and J 11 bases short, with 17 bases between. The CDR3 length is 14 residues. CDR3 DNA: TGTGCCAGCAGTGTAGACGGGTTGTACGCTGAGCTGTTTTTT. Its protein is CASSVDGLYAELFF.

The DNA for the CDR3 is TGTGCCAGCAGGGACCCACAGGGGACACGGGAGAATTCACCCCTCCACTTT. Residues: CASRDPQGTRENSPLHF. The chain couples TRBV6-4 to TRBJ1-6; 7 nucleotides align to TRBD1. V lost 6 bases to trimming and J lost 7 bases; unmatched junction nucleotides: 15. The CDR3 has 17 residues. Germline lookup yields CDR1 MRHNA and CDR2 SNTAGT.

Only a few counts were recorded for this clone. The chain is built from TRBV7-9 and TRBJ1-2, with D unclear. From germline, CDR1 is SEHNR and CDR2 FQNEAQ (reference sequence). CDR3 length: 14 residues. V was trimmed by 1 base and J by 4 bases, leaving 10 bases between them. CDR3 protein: CASSLDGRPYGYTF. The CDR3 DNA sequence: TGTGCCAGCAGCTTAGATGGCAGGCCCTATGGCTACACCTTC. The whole variable domain, remainder taken from reference TRBV7-9 and TRBJ1-2, is DTGVSQNPRHKITKRGQNVTFRCDPISEHNRLYWYRQTLGQGPEFLTYFQNEAQLEKSRLLSDRFSAERPKGSFSTLEIQRTEQGDSAMYLCASSLDGRPYGYTFGSGTRLTVV.